This paragraph reports one TCR beta chain. These data belong to a study of blood T cell repertoires in COVID-19. The wider study: There were acute and convalescent COVID-19 samples, and they came from the United States, Italy and Spain.

Only in-frame clones appear in the TCRdb table, and some are missing; sequencing was by immunoSEQ multiplex PCR. This table has tens of thousands of clones, 80% to 90% appearing once. Germline CDR1 is LGHNA and CDR2 is YNFKEQ. Germline trimming cut 0 bases from V and 7 bases from J; bases unmatched to any gene: 6. The CDR3 covers 16 residues. The chain combines TRBV4-2 with TRBJ2-2, with TRBD2 matching 9 bases. Sequenced sample: peripheral blood. This receptor was obtained from a man aged 55 to 70 with acute or convalescent COVID-19. The CDR3 is CASSQDPSGKGGELFF. The DNA for the CDR3 is TGTGCCAGCAGCCAAGATCCTAGCGGGAAGGGCGGGGAGCTGTTTTTT.